This entry concerns a single T cell receptor (beta chain). Its antigen is as yet unknown. Building the TCR beta libraries relied on iRepertoire HTBI primers, and CDR3 regions underwent Arm-PCR. Each CDR3 protein gets one entry after TCRdb re-called the multiplex PCR reads with MiXCR. The data show some 370,000 distinct CDR3 sequences, 20% seen once. Described time point: persistent/refractory GD, antithyroid drugs over 5 years with positive TRAb. Extracted PBMC RNA gave rise to the TCR library. Patient provenance is recorded as an endocrinology department in Xi'an, China. The data originate from a study of regulatory T cells in long-lasting Graves disease. Turning to the study itself: Over 5 years of antithyroid drugs with positive TSH receptor antibodies was taken to mean persistent Graves' disease.

This CDR3 has 16 residues. Between the trimmed V and J ends, which lost 2 bases and 6 bases, there was a span of 20 bases. Germline assignment: CDR1 SEHNR and CDR2 FQNEAQ (reference sequence). Study results and caveats: Persistent Graves' cases showed lower TCR diversity than newly diagnosed cases.

The chain combines TRBV7-9 with TRBJ2-7, with D possibly matching TRBD1 (5 bases). The TCR sequence derives from a female donor with Graves disease. Source: peripheral blood mononuclear cells (PBMCs), taken when the disease was refractory, from a patient treated with antithyroid drugs. CDR3 nucleotide sequence: TGTGCCAGCAGCTTATGGCAGGGAACGGAGCTACGCGAGCAGTACTTC. Its protein product is CASSLWQGTELREQYF.